A single sample is the source of the 9 T cell receptor beta chains below, sequenced in a study of OX40 agonist ivuxolimab in advanced cancers. Method: immunoSEQ multiplex PCR; TCRdb's copy keeps in-frame clones and lacks some. Counted here are 55,000 to 75,000 clones, roughly nine tenths occurring once; the ten biggest clones make up 3% to 4%. The sample here was CD4+ or CD8+ T cells sorted from blood, taken in a trial of the OX40 agonist ivuxolimab. Source of these receptors: an adult with an advanced solid tumor such as melanoma, head and neck, liver or kidney cancer.

V is TRBV23-1 and J is TRBJ1-5, with no clear D. TRBV23-1 is assigned to the ORF class and has an uncertain function. The CDR3 loop spans 13 amino acids. Trimming removed 7 bases at V and 5 bases at J, with 12 bases between. CDR3 sequence: CASTPSGDQPQHF. In DNA form, the CDR3 reads TGCGCCAGCACCCCCTCAGGCGATCAGCCCCAGCATTTT.

J is TRBJ2-7 and V is TRBV10-3, with TRBD1 as a possible D gene (5 bases). The germline V gene encodes CDR1 ENHRY and CDR2 SYGVKD. V shed 6 bases and J shed 2 bases, with 8 bases lying between them. The CDR3 runs to 12 residues. CDR3 sequence: CAIRTDPYEQYF. CDR3 in DNA: TGTGCCATCAGGACAGATCCCTACGAGCAGTACTTC.

The J gene is TRBJ1-3, the V gene TRBV6-5; weak D call: TRBD1 (5 bases). Trimming shortened V by 8 bases and J by 0 bases, and 14 bases separated the two germline ends. The CDR3 covers 15 residues. Germline V gene lookup returns CDR1 MNHEY and CDR2 SVGAGI. CDR3 sequence: CASSLGTYSGNTIYF. CDR3 bases: TGTGCCAGCTCTCTGGGGACCTACTCTGGAAACACCATATATTTT.

The chain uses TRBV7-9 and TRBJ2-1; 11 nucleotides match TRBD2. Trimming cost V 5 bases and J 8 bases; bases outside gene matches: 2. Per germline, CDR1 SEHNR and CDR2 FQNEAQ (reference sequence). This CDR3 has 13 amino acids. In DNA, the CDR3 is TGTGCCAGCAGCCGGACTAGCGGGTATGAGCAGTTCTTC. As protein: CASSRTSGYEQFF.

V usage is TRBV7-9 and J usage is TRBJ1-2; 8 nucleotides match TRBD1. Germline CDR1 reads SEHNR; CDR2 reads FQNEAQ (reference sequence). The trim removed 1 base at V and 4 bases at J, leaving 14 bases unmatched. This CDR3 contains 18 residues. For the CDR3, the DNA is TGTGCCAGCAGCTTAGGGGATCCGGGACAGGCCTTCGTCTATGGCTACACCTTC. Protein sequence: CASSLGDPGQAFVYGYTF.

The rearrangement uses TRBV5-4 and TRBJ2-7; 11 bases map to TRBD1. Per germline, CDR1 SGHNT and CDR2 YYREEE (reference sequence). Unmatched junction bases numbered 10, after V lost 0 bases and J lost 5 bases. This CDR3 comprises 17 residues. CDR3 region: CASSLGGAGQGADEQYF. DNA of the CDR3: TGTGCCAGCAGCTTGGGGGGTGCAGGACAGGGGGCTGACGAGCAGTACTTC.

The chain joins TRBV21-1 to TRBJ1-3; no check of the table's D call, TRBD1, against the DNA was made. TRBV21-1 is described as a pseudogene. CDR3 length equals 15 residues. CDR3 sequence: CASSKAQGNGNTIYF. The CDR3 bases are TGTGCCAGCAGCAAAGCACAGGGGAACGGAAACACCATATATTTT.

The chain joins TRBV13 to TRBJ1-1; no firm D call. This CDR3 has 15 residues. Between the trimmed V and J ends, which lost 5 bases and 0 bases, there was a span of 13 bases. In germline, CDR1 is PRHDT, CDR2 FYEKMQ (reference sequence). CDR3 protein: CASSPFSDMNTEAFF. The CDR3 DNA follows: TGTGCCAGCAGCCCTTTTTCCGACATGAACACTGAAGCTTTCTTT. The full variable domain, its missing parts supplied by reference TRBV13 and TRBJ1-1, is AAGVIQSPRHLIKEKRETATLKCYPIPRHDTVYWYQQGPGQDPQFLISFYEKMQSDKGSIPDRFSAQQFSDYHSELNMSSLELGDSALYFCASSPFSDMNTEAFFGQGTRLTVV.

The rearrangement joins TRBV7-9 to TRBJ2-1, with 7 nucleotides matching TRBD2. Losses at the gene ends were 4 bases for V and 2 bases for J; bases not matched to a gene: 5. Germline V lookup: CDR1 SEHNR, CDR2 FQNEAQ (reference sequence). This CDR3 contains 15 residues. CDR3 sequence (DNA): TGTGCCAGCAGCTCTTCAGCGGGAACCTACAATGAGCAGTTCTTC. As protein: CASSSSAGTYNEQFF.